These 10 T cell receptor beta chains were all obtained from the same sample, sequenced in a study of a mutant IDH1 vaccine in newly diagnosed glioma. Only in-frame clones appear in the TCRdb table, and some are missing; sequencing was by immunoSEQ multiplex PCR. The sample records 35,000 to 50,000 clones, approximately 88% being singletons. Their cognate antigens are unknown. Noted time point: week 23, last vaccination. With topical imiquimod, each dose of the vaccine consisted of 300 ug of mutant IDH1 20-mer peptide. The input for sequencing was PBMCs, taken from a glioma patient whose treatment included an IDH1 peptide vaccine. These receptors came from a young woman with glioma. Some clones in this sample may be carry-over from other donors' samples.

This sequence joins TRBV6-5 and TRBJ1-6; 7 bases agree with TRBD1. The CDR3 has 15 residues. Germline V CDR1 and CDR2: MNHEY, SVGAGI. V trimming: 7 bases; J trimming: 4 bases; junction bases outside the gene matches: 7. The CDR3 DNA sequence: TGTGCCAGCAAAACAACGACAGGGTATAATTCACCCCTCCACTTT. Protein: CASKTTTGYNSPLHF.

The chain recombines TRBV15 with TRBJ1-5, with D maybe TRBD1 (6 bases). Per germline, CDR1 LNHNV and CDR2 YYDKDF (reference sequence). CDR3 length: 14 residues. Trimming stripped 8 bases from V and 3 bases from J, with 14 bases between. In nucleotides, the CDR3 is TGTGCCACCTCAGTGGGGGCTAACAATCAGCCCCAGCATTTT. Its translation is CATSVGANNQPQHF.

This clone has more than one count but fewer than ten. V gene TRBV6-1 combines with J gene TRBJ2-7, with 13 nucleotides matching TRBD2. With 4 bases clipped from V and 2 bases from J, the junction kept 2 bases outside the gene matches. CDR3 length: 15 residues. The germline gives CDR1 MNHNS, CDR2 SASEGT. The CDR3 DNA follows: TGTGCCAGCAGTGGGGGACTAGCGGGAACCTACGAGCAGTACTTC. Translated: CASSGGLAGTYEQYF.

The chain has TRBV6-5 and TRBJ1-6, with D tentatively TRBD1 (6 bases). CDR3 length equals 15 residues. The germline gives CDR1 MNHEY, CDR2 SVGAGI. V lost 6 bases and J 5 bases, leaving 14 bases between the germline ends. The CDR3 sequence: CASSRESGDNSPLHF. The CDR3 nucleotides read TGTGCCAGCAGCAGGGAGTCAGGGGATAATTCACCCCTCCACTTT.

The rearrangement links TRBV19 to TRBJ1-6; a possible D gene is TRBD1 (5 bases). Trimming took 5 bases from V and 10 from J, leaving 21 bases between them. The CDR3 extends over 16 amino acids. Germline values: CDR1 LNHDA, CDR2 SQIVND (reference sequence). CDR3 amino acids: CASSGPVLGLESPLHF. The CDR3 bases are TGTGCCAGTAGTGGTCCAGTACTGGGGCTGGAGTCACCCCTCCACTTT.

The chain links TRBV15 to TRBJ2-4, with D perhaps matching TRBD1 or TRBD2 (5 bases each). Germline assignment: CDR1 LNHNV and CDR2 YYDKDF (reference sequence). CDR3 size: 15 residues. V lost 3 bases, J lost 8 bases, and 17 bases lay in between. The CDR3 loop is CATSSVDSGSDIQYF. For the CDR3, the DNA is TGTGCCACCAGCAGTGTAGACAGCGGATCTGACATTCAGTACTTC.

The CDR3 protein is CASSEAFTPALPYEQYF. For the CDR3, the DNA is TGTGCCAGCAGTGAAGCGTTTACACCGGCGCTTCCCTACGAGCAGTACTTC. The chain recombines TRBV6-1 with TRBJ2-7; no definite D call. The CDR3 has 17 amino acids. Germline CDR1 is MNHNS and CDR2 is SASEGT. The V end was cut by 0 bases, the J end by 2 bases, with 17 bases between.

The V gene is TRBV5-1, the J gene TRBJ2-1; 9 bases align to TRBD2. Germline CDR1 and CDR2: SGHRS and YFSETQ. The V and J ends lost 0 bases and 6 bases, in that order; junction bases with no gene match: 7. This CDR3 comprises 16 residues. In nucleotides, the CDR3 is TGCGCCAGCAGCTTGGCCCGGGCTAGCGGGACCAATGAGCAGTTCTTC. Translated, it gives CASSLARASGTNEQFF.

The rearrangement uses TRBV13 and TRBJ2-1; 12 nucleotides align to TRBD1. V shed 5 bases, J shed 8 bases, and the junction held 7 bases outside the gene matches. This CDR3 contains 15 residues. Germline V gene data show CDR1 as PRHDT and CDR2 as FYEKMQ (reference sequence). The CDR3 region is CASSDRDRGPYEQFF. The CDR3 DNA follows: TGTGCCAGCAGCGACAGGGACAGGGGGCCCTATGAGCAGTTCTTC.

V usage is TRBV11-1 and J usage is TRBJ1-1; D ambiguous. Germline V gene lookup returns CDR1 SGHAT and CDR2 FQDESV (reference sequence). The CDR3 spans 16 residues. The ends were cut back, 2 bases at V and 4 bases at J, with 17 bases in the middle. CDR3 nucleotides: TGTGCCAGCAGCTTATTCTCCGCTAGAGGGATCACTGAAGCTTTCTTT. This gives the protein CASSLFSARGITEAFF.